The clone carrying this T cell receptor (beta chain) was seen more than once but under ten times. As yet, its antigen is unknown. This sample was taken from a study of CD8 T cells in ankylosing spondylitis. Whole-study results and caveats: As for the disease-linked clones, they showed a CD8+ phenotype and occurred at relatively low frequencies in peripheral blood. Within matched ankylosing spondylitis synovial fluid, disease-linked clones were reportedly significantly enriched. Prior work had noted some motif variants in reactive arthritis blood and synovial fluid. Ankylosing spondylitis blood appeared to carry a characteristic TCR beta motif of fewer than 10 highly homologous variants.

Germline CDR1 reads MDHEN; CDR2 reads SYDVKM. V shed 5 bases and J shed 5 bases, with 9 bases lying between them. This CDR3 has 13 amino acids. TCRdb re-derived calls from the 5' RACE reads in MiXCR, one entry per CDR3 protein. The table records hundreds of thousands of distinct CDR3 sequences, 9.5% to 15% of them present only once. This sequence joins TRBV28 and TRBJ2-2; perhaps TRBD2 as D (5 bases). The clonotype was recovered from a male donor with ankylosing spondylitis. Sequenced: blood, either unsorted or a sorted T cell fraction (not recorded which). The CDR3 coding sequence is TGTGCCAGCAGTCAGGAGGTAACCGGGGAGCTGTTTTTT. It yields the protein CASSQEVTGELFF.